This T cell receptor (beta chain) was identified in a study of metastatic and nonmetastatic thyroid tumors. Looking at the study overall: Repertoires of blood and of tissue (tumor or nodule) from malignant and benign thyroid patients were compared. Findings of the study overall: A significant increase in TCR beta diversity was reportedly seen in malignant thyroid tumors relative to benign nodules, in blood and tumor.

As regards this clone: Antigen: not known. Other DNA sequences from this sample encode an identical CDR3 as well.

All patients were treatment-naive before thyroid surgery. From the PCR reads, TCRdb re-called clones with MiXCR. The data show around 23,000 clones, with 22% seen just once and roughly 12% held by the top ten. Germline values: CDR1 MNHNS, CDR2 SASEGT. Trimming at V came to 5 bases and at J to 0 bases, leaving 5 bases not matched to a gene. This CDR3 has 17 residues. This sequence was found in a female donor with papillary thyroid cancer or a benign thyroid nodule (not recorded which). Some clones in this sample may be carry-over from other donors' samples. The genes are TRBV6-1 and TRBJ2-1; 12 bases line up with TRBD2. Sequenced material: tumor tissue. CDR3 in amino acids: CASSKLAGGSSYNEQFF. DNA of the CDR3: TGTGCCAGCAGTAAACTAGCGGGGGGTAGCTCCTACAATGAGCAGTTCTTC.